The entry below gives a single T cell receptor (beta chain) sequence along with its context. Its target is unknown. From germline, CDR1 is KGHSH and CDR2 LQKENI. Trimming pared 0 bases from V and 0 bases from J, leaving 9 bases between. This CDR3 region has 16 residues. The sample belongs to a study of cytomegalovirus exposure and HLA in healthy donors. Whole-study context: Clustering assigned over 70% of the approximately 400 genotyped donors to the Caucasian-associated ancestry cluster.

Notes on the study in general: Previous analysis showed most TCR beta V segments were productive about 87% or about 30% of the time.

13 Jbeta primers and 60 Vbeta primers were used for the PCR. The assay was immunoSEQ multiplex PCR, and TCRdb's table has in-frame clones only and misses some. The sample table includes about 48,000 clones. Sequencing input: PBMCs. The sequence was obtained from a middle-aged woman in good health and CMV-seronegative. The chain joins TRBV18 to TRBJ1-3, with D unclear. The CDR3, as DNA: TGTGCCAGCTCACCACCAGAGGGTTTCTCTGGAAACACCATATATTTT. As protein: CASSPPEGFSGNTIYF.